This paragraph reports one T cell receptor beta chain. These data are taken from a study of OX40 agonist ivuxolimab in advanced cancers. With 3 bases removed from V and 0 bases from J, the gap between germline ends came to 12 bases. CDR1 is SGHDN and CDR2 is FVKESK in the germline V gene. The CDR3 sequence is 16 residues long. With baseline, cycle 4 day 1, and cycle 7 day 1 as timepoints, blood was sampled. Profiling relied on immunoSEQ multiplex PCR, and the TCRdb table lists in-frame clones only, not all of them. The table has about 110,000 clones, around nine tenths seen once; the top ten hold around 0.47%.

The chain combines TRBV14 with TRBJ2-1; TRBD1 might be the D (6 bases). The receptor was derived from an adult with an advanced solid tumor such as melanoma, head and neck, liver or kidney cancer. The material sequenced was CD4+ or CD8+ T cells sorted from blood, taken in a trial of the OX40 agonist ivuxolimab. For the CDR3, the DNA is TGTGCCAGCAGCCATAGGGGACACCCCTCCTACAATGAGCAGTTCTTC. Protein product: CASSHRGHPSYNEQFF.